This TCR beta chain comes out of a study of T cell clones after liver transplantation. Study background: TCRbeta sequencing after a pre-transplant mixed lymphocyte reaction identified graft-donor-reactive clones, later tracked in post-transplant blood. Apart from a few HCV-positive recipients, transplants were for non-autoimmune, non-viral reasons. Subjects received no induction therapy and standard immunosuppression until randomization at 12-24 months post-transplant. Notes on the study in general: Rather than being deleted, graft donor-reactive T cells may have moved into the graft.

The assay was immunoSEQ multiplex PCR, and TCRdb's table has in-frame clones only and misses some. This table holds 55,000 to 75,000 clones, around two thirds found once. Regarding this clone: The antigen remains undetermined.

Germline-derived CDR1 and CDR2 are SGDLS and YYNGEE. CDR3 length: 13 amino acids. V lost 4 bases, J lost 5 bases, and 3 bases stayed unmatched. The starting material was CD4+ T cells from blood, obtained at the approximately 16-month timepoint. This clonotype originated in a human patient who received a liver transplant. The T cells may come from the graft donor. The chain links TRBV9 to TRBJ1-1, with 9 bases matching TRBD1. CDR3 in amino acids: CASSPGQGTEAFF. CDR3 DNA sequence: TGTGCCAGCAGCCCAGGACAGGGGACTGAAGCTTTCTTT.